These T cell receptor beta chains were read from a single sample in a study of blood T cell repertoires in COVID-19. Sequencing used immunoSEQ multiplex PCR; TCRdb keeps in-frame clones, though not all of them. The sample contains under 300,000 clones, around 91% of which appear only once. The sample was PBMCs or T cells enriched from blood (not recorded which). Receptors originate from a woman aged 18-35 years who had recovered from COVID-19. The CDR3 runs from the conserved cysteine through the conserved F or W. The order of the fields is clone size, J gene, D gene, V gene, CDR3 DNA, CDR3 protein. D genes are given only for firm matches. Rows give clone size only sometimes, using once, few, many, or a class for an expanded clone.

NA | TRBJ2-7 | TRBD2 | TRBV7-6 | TGTGCCAGCAGTGATACTAGCGGGGTCGTTAGTTACGAGCAGTACTTC | CASSDTSGVVSYEQYF
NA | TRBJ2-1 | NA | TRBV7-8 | TGTGCCAGCAGCTTGACCGGGACTGACTACAATGAGCAGTTCTTC | CASSLTGTDYNEQFF
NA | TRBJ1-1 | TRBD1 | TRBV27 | TGTGCCAGCAGTTCCCGACAGGGCGATTTCCAAGCTTTCTTT | CASSSRQGDFQAFF
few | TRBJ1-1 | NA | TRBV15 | TGTGCCACCAGCAAGGAGGGGATTAGAGACACTGAAGCTTTCTTT | CATSKEGIRDTEAFF
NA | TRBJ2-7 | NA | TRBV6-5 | TGTGCCAGCAGCCAAGGGGGCTACGAGCAGTACTTC | CASSQGGYEQYF
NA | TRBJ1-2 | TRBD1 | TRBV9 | TGTGCCAGCAGCGCAGGACAGGCGGCCCTCTATGGCTACACCTTC | CASSAGQAALYGYTF
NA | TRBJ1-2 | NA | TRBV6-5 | TGTGCCAGCAAAGAGGCGAGACAGGATAACTATGGCTACACCTTC | CASKEARQDNYGYTF
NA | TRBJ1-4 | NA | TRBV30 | TGTGCCTGGAGCCCAACCGGGGAAAAACTGTTTTTT | CAWSPTGEKLFF
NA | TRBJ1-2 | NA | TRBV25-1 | TGTGCCAGCACCCGGGACCGCGGGGGAGATGGCTACACCTTC | CASTRDRGGDGYTF
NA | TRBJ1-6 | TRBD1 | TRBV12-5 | TGTGCTAGTGGTCCCCCGGGACAGGGTAATTCACCCCTCCACTTT | CASGPPGQGNSPLHF
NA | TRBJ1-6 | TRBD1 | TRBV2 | TGTGCCAGCAGTGTCGGGACAGGGGGAGTTGGGATGGATAATTCACCCCTCCACTTT | CASSVGTGGVGMDNSPLHF
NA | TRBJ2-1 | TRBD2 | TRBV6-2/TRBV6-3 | TGTGCCAGCAGTTACCTAGCGGGGGCCTACAATGAGCAGTTCTTC | CASSYLAGAYNEQFF
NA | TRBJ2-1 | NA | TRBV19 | TGTGCCAGTAGCTTTGGCAGGGGCTACAATGAGCAGTTCTTC | CASSFGRGYNEQFF
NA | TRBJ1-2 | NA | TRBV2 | TGTGCCAGCAGTGAAACGAAAGGCGGCTATGGCTACACCTTC | CASSETKGGYGYTF
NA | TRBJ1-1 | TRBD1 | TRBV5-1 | TGCGCCAGCCGGACAGGTTCCACTGAAGCTTTCTTT | CASRTGSTEAFF
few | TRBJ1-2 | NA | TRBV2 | TGTGCCAGCAGTGAAGCCCCGACAGCTAACTATGGCTACACCTTC | CASSEAPTANYGYTF
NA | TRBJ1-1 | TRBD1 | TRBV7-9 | TGTGCCAGCAGCTTTCGGAGGACAGGGGGCGAAGGCACTGAAGCTTTCTTT | CASSFRRTGGEGTEAFF
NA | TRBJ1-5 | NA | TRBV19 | TGTGCCAGTAACTTACACCCGTTGGCGGGACAGCCCCAGCATTTT | CASNLHPLAGQPQHF
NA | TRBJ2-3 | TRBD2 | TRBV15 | TGTGCCACCAGCGACTGGGGGACTAGCGGGGAAACAGATACGCAGTATTTT | CATSDWGTSGETDTQYF
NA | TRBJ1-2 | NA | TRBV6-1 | TGTGCCAGCAGTGAACCCGGGAACTATGGCTACACCTTC | CASSEPGNYGYTF
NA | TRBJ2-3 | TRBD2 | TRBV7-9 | TGTGCCAGTAACGTCAGCGGGGGTCGAAGACTCACAGATACGCAGTATTTT | CASNVSGGRRLTDTQYF
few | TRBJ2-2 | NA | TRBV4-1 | TGCGCCAGCAGCCTCCGGAGAAGTTTTGGGAACACCGGGGAGCTGTTTTTT | CASSLRRSFGNTGELFF
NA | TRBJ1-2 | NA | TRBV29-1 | TGCAGCGTTGAATCCGCGGACTATGGCTACACCTTC | CSVESADYGYTF
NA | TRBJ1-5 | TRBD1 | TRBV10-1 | TGCGCCAGCAGAAGACAGGGACATGATCAGCCCCAGCATTTT | CASRRQGHDQPQHF
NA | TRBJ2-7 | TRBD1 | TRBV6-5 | TGTGCCAGCAGTAGACCGGGACAGGGGGTCTACGAGCAGTACTTC | CASSRPGQGVYEQYF
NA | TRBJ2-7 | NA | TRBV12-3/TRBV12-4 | TGTGCCAGCAGTCGTTTTCCCTACGAGCAGTACTTC | CASSRFPYEQYF
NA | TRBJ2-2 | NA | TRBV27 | TGTGCCAGCAGTTTTGGGACTGCCTCGTCCGGGGAGCTGTTTTTT | CASSFGTASSGELFF
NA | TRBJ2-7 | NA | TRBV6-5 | TGTGCCAGCAGTTACTCGAACCGGGACATATCCTACGAGCAGTACTTC | CASSYSNRDISYEQYF
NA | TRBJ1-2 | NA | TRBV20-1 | TGCAGTGCTAGTTATACAGTTGGCGGGGACAACTATGGCTACACCTTC | CSASYTVGGDNYGYTF
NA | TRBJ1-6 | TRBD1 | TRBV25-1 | TGTGCCAGCACTGGGACAGTGAATTCACCCCTCCACTTT | CASTGTVNSPLHF
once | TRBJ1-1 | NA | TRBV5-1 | TGCGCCAGCAGCTCGGCGGGGGGAGGGACTGAAGCTTTCTTT | CASSSAGGGTEAFF
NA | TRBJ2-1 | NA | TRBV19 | TGTGCCAGTAGTATTAACTTGAATGAGCAGTTCTTC | CASSINLNEQFF
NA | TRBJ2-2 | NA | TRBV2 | TGTGCCAGCAGTACCCAGGGGATAAACACCGGGGAGCTGTTTTTT | CASSTQGINTGELFF
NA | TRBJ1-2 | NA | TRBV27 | TGTGCCAGCACCACTAGGGTAGGGAACTATGGCTACACCTTC | CASTTRVGNYGYTF
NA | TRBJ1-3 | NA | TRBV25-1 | TGTGCCAGCAGTGATCCCGGAGAAGGAAACACCATATATTTT | CASSDPGEGNTIYF
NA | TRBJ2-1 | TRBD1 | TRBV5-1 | TGCGCCAGCAGCCGGGGACAGGCCTACAATGAGCAGTTCTTC | CASSRGQAYNEQFF
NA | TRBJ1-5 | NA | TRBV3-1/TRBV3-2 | TGTGCCAGCAGCTCGTCCCGTCAGAGCAATCAGCCCCAGCATTTT | CASSSSRQSNQPQHF
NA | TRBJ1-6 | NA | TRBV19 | TGTGCCACGAAATCCGGGACATCTAATTCACCCCTCCACTTT | CATKSGTSNSPLHF
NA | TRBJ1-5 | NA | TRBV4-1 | TGCGCCAGCAGCCAAGGATCGGGGGGCCTTCAGCCCCAGCATTTT | CASSQGSGGLQPQHF
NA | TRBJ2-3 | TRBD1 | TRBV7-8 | TGTGCCAGCAGCACACCCAGGGGGCGCCCCTCCACAGATACGCAGTATTTT | CASSTPRGRPSTDTQYF
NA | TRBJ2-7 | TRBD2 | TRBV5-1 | TGCGCCAGCAGCCCCGGGACTAGCGGGGGGGCTGAGCAGTACTTC | CASSPGTSGGAEQYF
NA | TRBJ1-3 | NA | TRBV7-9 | TGTGCCAGCAGCGTAAACAGGGTTGGAAACACCATATATTTT | CASSVNRVGNTIYF